The rows below give T cell receptor beta chains drawn from one sample of a study of blood T cell repertoires in COVID-19. TCRdb keeps only in-frame clones here, not all; method: immunoSEQ multiplex PCR. The sample lists more than 200,000 clones; 65% to 85% were seen once. Material for sequencing was peripheral blood. These receptors all come from a man aged 50-60 years with active or convalescent COVID-19. CDR3s include the opening cysteine and the closing phenylalanine or tryptophan. The D gene is left open where the match is weak. Clone size appears in some rows only: once, few, many, or a class for an expanded clone.

clone_size	v_call	j_call	d_call	cdr3_nt	cdr3_aa
-	TRBV7-8	TRBJ1-3	-	TGTGCCAGCAGCCCCCTTGGGCGTAACTCTGGAAACACCATATATTTT	CASSPLGRNSGNTIYF
-	TRBV9	TRBJ2-1	-	TGTGCCAGCGGCGGGGGCTCTAACAATGAGCAGTTCTTC	CASGGGSNNEQFF
-	TRBV5-6	TRBJ1-2	TRBD1	TGTGCCAGCAGCTTTGGACAGGGTCTAATCAATGGCTACACCTTC	CASSFGQGLINGYTF
once	TRBV15	TRBJ1-5	TRBD1	TGTGCCACGGAACAGGGGGATCGGAATCAGCCCCAGCATTTT	CATEQGDRNQPQHF
-	TRBV7-7	TRBJ2-3	TRBD2	TGTGCCAGCAGCTCCGCCGGGGGGGCTCAAGATACGCAGTATTTT	CASSSAGGAQDTQYF
-	TRBV30	TRBJ2-4	-	TGTGCCTGGGGCCAGGGAGGTGACATTCAGTACTTC	CAWGQGGDIQYF
-	TRBV6-2/TRBV6-3	TRBJ2-2	TRBD2	TGTGCCAGCAGTTCGCTAGCGGGGGGGAAGAACACCGGGGAGCTGTTTTTT	CASSSLAGGKNTGELFF
-	TRBV4-1	TRBJ1-3	TRBD1	TGCGCCAGCAGCCATCCCTCACAGGGGGCTTTTGCCGGAAACACCATATATTTT	CASSHPSQGAFAGNTIYF
-	TRBV10-3	TRBJ2-5	TRBD2	TGTGCCATCAGTTGGGGGGGTAGAGAGACCCAGTACTTC	CAISWGGRETQYF
-	TRBV5-5	TRBJ1-4	-	TGTGCCAGCAGCTTTGCCTCCGCGAGTGAAAAACTGTTTTTT	CASSFASASEKLFF
-	TRBV7-7	TRBJ2-7	TRBD1	TGTGCCAGCAGCTTACCGGGACAGGGGACCTACGAGCAGTACTTC	CASSLPGQGTYEQYF
once	TRBV30	TRBJ2-2	TRBD2	TGTGCCTGGACTTGGACTAGCGGTAACACCGGGGAGCTGTTTTTT	CAWTWTSGNTGELFF
-	TRBV11-2	TRBJ1-3	-	TGTGCCAGCAGCCCCAACTTCTCTGGAAACACCATATATTTT	CASSPNFSGNTIYF
-	TRBV5-5	TRBJ2-1	TRBD2	TGTGCCAGCAGCTTGGGGCGGGAGTGGAATGAGCAGTTCTTC	CASSLGREWNEQFF
few	TRBV10-3	TRBJ2-6	-	TGTGCCATCAGTGAAGACAGGTCTCTGACTTTC	CAISEDRSLTF
-	TRBV7-8	TRBJ2-1	-	TGTGCCAGCAGCTTAGGGGTGAACAGGCTCTACAATGAGCAGTTCTTC	CASSLGVNRLYNEQFF
-	TRBV7-9	TRBJ2-1	-	TGTGCCAGCAGCTTAGAACAGGATAATGAGCAGTTCTTC	CASSLEQDNEQFF
-	TRBV13	TRBJ1-5	-	TGTGCCAGCAGCTCGCAGGGATCGGGCAATCAGCCCCAGCATTTT	CASSSQGSGNQPQHF
once	TRBV14	TRBJ1-1	TRBD1	TGTGCCAGCAGCCCTCGGGACAGGGGTTGGGTAAACACTGAAGCTTTCTTT	CASSPRDRGWVNTEAFF
-	TRBV13	TRBJ1-5	-	TGTGCCAGCAGCTCAGCGGGGCTGGGGCAGCCCCAGCATTTT	CASSSAGLGQPQHF
few	TRBV10-3	TRBJ2-7	TRBD1	TGTGCCATCTATGGCGGGACAGGGAACGAGCAGTACTTC	CAIYGGTGNEQYF
-	TRBV13	TRBJ1-2	-	TGTGCCAGCAGCCTACAGGGTTATGGCTACACCTTC	CASSLQGYGYTF
-	TRBV7-3	TRBJ2-3	TRBD1	TGTGCCAGCAGCCCGGCTGGTCGGGACAGGGGGCGTACAGATACGCAGTATTTT	CASSPAGRDRGRTDTQYF
once	TRBV11-3	TRBJ1-5	TRBD1	TGTGCCAGCAGCTTAGATCGGGCGAGGGACAGGGGACAGCCCCAGCATTTT	CASSLDRARDRGQPQHF
-	TRBV3-1/TRBV3-2	TRBJ2-5	-	TGTGCCAGCAGCCGCGGGCGGCAAGAGACCCAGTACTTC	CASSRGRQETQYF
-	TRBV7-3	TRBJ2-1	TRBD2	TGTGCCAGCAGCCGCGTTGGGGGAGCGGGGGCCACCAATGAGCAGTTCTTC	CASSRVGGAGATNEQFF
-	TRBV10-3	TRBJ2-2	TRBD2	TGTGCCATCAGAAGCGGGGCGAACACCGGGGAGCTGTTTTTT	CAIRSGANTGELFF
-	TRBV18	TRBJ1-5	-	TGTGCCAGCTCAGGGGGGTTTAGCAATCAGCCCCAGCATTTT	CASSGGFSNQPQHF
-	TRBV30	TRBJ2-5	TRBD2	TGTGCCGTCCAAGAGGAGCGGGGATGGACCCAGTACTTC	CAVQEERGWTQYF
-	TRBV2	TRBJ2-5	TRBD2	TGTGCCAGCAGTGAAGCCCTAGCGGGGGCAGAGACCCAGTACTTC	CASSEALAGAETQYF
-	TRBV5-4	TRBJ1-4	TRBD1	TGTGCCAGCAGTCGGGACAGGACTAATGAAAAACTGTTTTTT	CASSRDRTNEKLFF
-	TRBV18	TRBJ1-2	TRBD1	TGTGCCAGCTCACATGGGACAGGGGGAGAGTATGGCTACACCTTC	CASSHGTGGEYGYTF
once	TRBV7-8	TRBJ2-5	TRBD1	TGTGCCAGCAGCACGGGACAGCAAGAGACCCAGTACTTC	CASSTGQQETQYF
-	TRBV2	TRBJ2-7	TRBD2	TGTGCCAGCACCGCGGGAGGGACCGAGCAGTACTTC	CASTAGGTEQYF
-	TRBV4-2	TRBJ1-5	-	TGTGCCAGCAGCCAAGATCTTCGTAGGGGTTTATCCGGCAATCAGCCCCAGCATTTT	CASSQDLRRGLSGNQPQHF
-	TRBV12-3/TRBV12-4	TRBJ1-1	TRBD1	TGTGCCAGCAAAAATCACCGGGACAGGGGGGCTTTCTTT	CASKNHRDRGAFF
-	TRBV5-1	TRBJ2-2	-	TGCGCCAGCAGCTTGGGAGGGGGTGCCGGGGAGCTGTTTTTT	CASSLGGGAGELFF
-	TRBV29-1	TRBJ1-1	-	TGCAGCGTTGAAGATCCAGGGCCCGAGGCTTTCTTT	CSVEDPGPEAFF
-	TRBV4-1	TRBJ1-2	TRBD1	TGCGCCAGCAGCCAAGAATGGACAGGGCAGTTGGGCTACACCTTC	CASSQEWTGQLGYTF
-	TRBV6-1	TRBJ1-1	TRBD1	TGTGCCAGCAGTGACGCAGGGGGCGTTCAGGCGCCTTTCTTT	CASSDAGGVQAPFF
-	TRBV5-1	TRBJ1-4	TRBD1	TGCGCCAGCAGCTCGACGACAGGGATTAATGAAAAACTGTTTTTT	CASSSTTGINEKLFF
-	TRBV5-3	TRBJ2-7	TRBD1	TGTGCCAGAAGCTTCTCAAGACAGGGGCTCTACGAGCAGTACTTC	CARSFSRQGLYEQYF
-	TRBV9	TRBJ1-6	TRBD1	TGTGCCAGCAGCGACGACAGGGGTAATTCACCCCTCCACTTT	CASSDDRGNSPLHF
-	TRBV4-1	TRBJ1-2	-	TGCGCCAGCAGCCAAGATTGGCTTGCCTATGGCTACACCTTC	CASSQDWLAYGYTF
few	TRBV10-2	TRBJ2-1	-	TGCGCCAGCAGTGAGAGGCAGGGTTGGGGTGAGCAGTTCTTC	CASSERQGWGEQFF